These T cell receptor beta chains were read from a single sample in a study of OX40 agonist ivuxolimab in advanced cancers. Sequenced by immunoSEQ multiplex PCR; TCRdb stores in-frame clones only, minus some. Among 7,000 to 7,500 clones listed, roughly 76% were seen once. The specimen was CD4+ or CD8+ T cells sorted from blood, collected in a trial of the OX40 agonist ivuxolimab. These receptors were taken from an adult with an advanced solid tumor such as melanoma, head and neck, liver or kidney cancer. Both conserved end residues are part of each CDR3. D genes are given only for firm matches. Some rows have no size entry. The others give once, few or many, or a class for an expanded clone.

D: TRBD1
V: TRBV6-5
J: TRBJ1-6
size: NA
CDR3: CASRTGTGVSPLHF
DNA: TGTGCCAGCAGGACCGGGACAGGGGTTTCACCCCTCCACTTT

D: NA
V: TRBV28
J: TRBJ1-1
size: NA
CDR3: CASTGTDEAFF
DNA: TGTGCCAGCACTGGGACTGATGAAGCTTTCTTT

D: TRBD2
V: TRBV2
J: TRBJ2-1
size: NA
CDR3: CASTGGLYNEQFF
DNA: TGTGCCAGCACGGGGGGGCTATACAATGAGCAGTTCTTC

D: NA
V: TRBV13
J: TRBJ1-6
size: NA
CDR3: CASSLVRNYNSPLHF
DNA: TGTGCCAGCAGCTTAGTACGGAACTATAATTCACCCCTCCACTTT

D: NA
V: TRBV30
J: TRBJ1-2
size: NA
CDR3: CAWNLDYGYTF
DNA: TGTGCCTGGAATCTGGACTATGGCTACACCTTC

D: NA
V: TRBV7-6
J: TRBJ2-7
size: NA
CDR3: CASSLAARGDYEQYF
DNA: TGTGCCAGCAGCTTAGCGGCCAGGGGGGACTACGAGCAGTACTTC

D: NA
V: TRBV2
J: TRBJ2-5
size: NA
CDR3: CASSDRHQETQYF
DNA: TGTGCCAGCAGTGACAGACACCAAGAGACCCAGTACTTC

D: TRBD2
V: TRBV27
J: TRBJ2-3
size: NA
CDR3: CASSLLGLEGADTQYF
DNA: TGTGCCAGCAGTTTATTGGGACTAGAAGGCGCAGATACGCAGTATTTT

D: NA
V: TRBV7-9
J: TRBJ2-2
size: few
CDR3: CARDLYGTGELFF
DNA: TGTGCCAGGGATCTGTATGGCACCGGGGAGCTGTTTTTT

D: NA
V: TRBV19
J: TRBJ2-3
size: NA
CDR3: CASSIRGADTQYF
DNA: TGTGCCAGTAGTATTAGAGGGGCAGATACGCAGTATTTT

D: TRBD2
V: TRBV19
J: TRBJ2-3
size: NA
CDR3: CASSMGSGAADTQYF
DNA: TGTGCCAGTAGTATGGGTAGCGGGGCCGCAGATACGCAGTATTTT

D: TRBD1
V: TRBV11-1
J: TRBJ1-1
size: NA
CDR3: CASSYPGQGELHTEAFF
DNA: TGTGCCAGCAGCTACCCGGGACAGGGGGAACTTCACACTGAAGCTTTCTTT

D: NA
V: TRBV28
J: TRBJ1-1
size: medium-sized
CDR3: CASSPALLDVNTEAFF
DNA: TGTGCCAGCAGTCCCGCCCTCCTCGATGTGAACACTGAAGCTTTCTTT

D: NA
V: TRBV4-1
J: TRBJ1-1
size: NA
CDR3: CASSHPRGDTEAFF
DNA: TGCGCCAGCAGCCACCCTCGGGGGGACACTGAAGCTTTCTTT

D: NA
V: TRBV30
J: TRBJ2-6
size: few
CDR3: CAWSVGANVLTF
DNA: TGTGCCTGGAGTGTAGGGGCCAACGTCCTGACTTTC

D: TRBD1
V: TRBV6-5
J: TRBJ1-2
size: NA
CDR3: CASSNHQGAVYGYTF
DNA: TGTGCCAGCAGCAACCATCAGGGGGCGGTTTATGGCTACACCTTC

D: NA
V: TRBV19
J: TRBJ1-6
size: NA
CDR3: CASIGSGALHF
DNA: TGTGCCAGTATAGGGAGTGGTGCCCTCCACTTT

D: NA
V: TRBV28
J: TRBJ1-1
size: NA
CDR3: CASSRGLSEAFF
DNA: TGTGCCAGCAGTCGGGGACTTTCTGAAGCTTTCTTT

D: TRBD1
V: TRBV5-4
J: TRBJ1-2
size: NA
CDR3: CASTQGDYGYTF
DNA: TGTGCCAGCACCCAGGGGGACTATGGCTACACCTTC

D: NA
V: TRBV2
J: TRBJ1-2
size: NA
CDR3: CASSDSNYGYTF
DNA: TGTGCCAGCAGTGATTCTAACTATGGCTACACCTTC

D: TRBD2
V: TRBV10-1
J: TRBJ2-1
size: NA
CDR3: CASSETSGGDNEQFF
DNA: TGCGCCAGCAGTGAGACAAGCGGGGGGGACAATGAGCAGTTCTTC

D: NA
V: TRBV5-1
J: TRBJ2-7
size: NA
CDR3: CASSSSYEQYF
DNA: TGCGCCAGCAGCTCCTCCTACGAGCAGTACTTC

D: NA
V: TRBV5-1
J: TRBJ2-7
size: NA
CDR3: CASSLGQQICEQYF
DNA: TGCGCCAGCAGCTTAGGACAGCAGATATGCGAGCAGTACTTC

D: NA
V: TRBV27
J: TRBJ1-5
size: NA
CDR3: CASSLLKDVNQPQHF
DNA: TGTGCCAGCAGTTTATTAAAGGACGTCAATCAGCCCCAGCATTTT

D: TRBD2
V: TRBV9
J: TRBJ2-3
size: NA
CDR3: CASSVFASGGLGTDTQYF
DNA: TGTGCCAGCAGCGTATTCGCTAGCGGGGGTCTGGGCACAGATACGCAGTATTTT

D: NA
V: TRBV7-9
J: TRBJ1-4
size: NA
CDR3: CASNIGDEKLFF
DNA: TGTGCCAGCAATATAGGGGATGAAAAACTGTTTTTT

D: TRBD2
V: TRBV10-2
J: TRBJ2-2
size: few
CDR3: CASSGALTSGGLLNTGELFF
DNA: TGCGCCAGCAGTGGGGCGTTGACTAGCGGGGGGTTATTAAACACCGGGGAGCTGTTTTTT